These T cell receptor beta chains were read from a single sample in a study of beta chain features in type 1 diabetes. Sequencing was performed with immunoSEQ multiplex PCR; in TCRdb, only in-frame clones are kept and a portion is missing. The table shows 200,000 to 300,000 clones, with around 21% occurring only once. Sequenced: naive CD4+ T cells from blood. Receptors were obtained from a woman aged 40 to 50 with type 1 diabetes. Each CDR3 is given with its conserved first and last residue. Fields, in order: V gene, J gene, clone size, D gene, CDR3 DNA, CDR3 protein. The D gene is left open where the match is weak. Rows give clone size only sometimes, using once, few, many, or a class for an expanded clone.

>TRBV11-2|TRBJ1-2|.|TRBD1
TGTGCCAGCAGCTTAGAGGGACAGTCGACGACTGGGGACTTC
CASSLEGQSTTGDF
>TRBV27|TRBJ2-1|.|TRBD2
TGTGCCAGCAGTCCGCCGGGAGCGGGAGGGTCGGGCAATGAGCAGTTCTTC
CASSPPGAGGSGNEQFF
>TRBV5-1|TRBJ1-3|few|.
TGCGCCAGCAGCTTGAGCGGATCTTCTGGAAACACCATATATTTT
CASSLSGSSGNTIYF
>TRBV5-1|TRBJ2-5|.|.
TGCGCCAGCAGCTTATCCTCCGGAGAAGAGACCCAGTACTTC
CASSLSSGEETQYF
>TRBV29-1|TRBJ2-5|.|.
TGCAGCGTTGGCCTAGCGAAGACCCAGTACTTC
CSVGLAKTQYF
>TRBV10-2|TRBJ2-1|few|.
TGCGCCAGCAGTTCCGAGGCCAACAATGAGCAGTTCTTC
CASSSEANNEQFF
>TRBV21-1|TRBJ1-5|few|.
TGTGCCAGCAGCAAACGGTACCTCCAGGGAACGGAGCAGCCCCAGCATTTT
CASSKRYLQGTEQPQHF
>TRBV19|TRBJ2-1|.|.
TGTGCCAGTAGTATGGATGCGGGGATCAGTTACAATGAGCAGTTCTTC
CASSMDAGISYNEQFF
>TRBV5-8|TRBJ1-1|.|.
TGTGCCAGCAGCTTGCTGCAGTCTGAAGCTTTCTTT
CASSLLQSEAFF
>TRBV4-3|TRBJ1-1|few|.
TGCGCCAGCAGCCAAGATAGCAGGGGATCCACTGAAGCTTTCTTT
CASSQDSRGSTEAFF
>TRBV28|TRBJ1-5|few|TRBD1
TGTGCCAGCAGTCCCCCCGGGACAGGGGGCAATCAGCCCCAGCATTTT
CASSPPGTGGNQPQHF
>TRBV29-1|TRBJ1-2|.|TRBD1
TGCAGCGTTCCCGGGACAGGGTCTGGGACGACTAACTATGGCTACACCTTC
CSVPGTGSGTTNYGYTF
>TRBV2|TRBJ2-3|.|.
TGTGCCAGCAGAGGAGGGGTGAGCACAGATACGCAGTATTTT
CASRGGVSTDTQYF
>TRBV18|TRBJ1-2|.|TRBD1
TGTGCCAGCTCACCGGGACAGCTCAAGATCTCTGGCTACACCTTC
CASSPGQLKISGYTF
>TRBV4-1|TRBJ2-5|.|.
TGCGCCAGCAGTTTCAGTCAGGCCCGGGGGGAGACCCAGTACTTC
CASSFSQARGETQYF
>TRBV7-2|TRBJ1-1|.|.
TGTGCCAGCAGCCCCACGGACAGCATGAACACTGAAGCTTTCTTT
CASSPTDSMNTEAFF
>TRBV5-1|TRBJ1-2|few|TRBD1
TGCGCCAGCATCTCAAGACCGGGACAGGGGGCGCAGGGCTACACCTTC
CASISRPGQGAQGYTF
>TRBV7-3|TRBJ2-7|.|.
TGTGCCAGCAGCGTGGACGGGACCTACGAGCAGTACTTC
CASSVDGTYEQYF
>TRBV9|TRBJ2-6|.|.
TGTGCCAGCAGCCCTCCCGCCAGCTCTGGGGCCAACGTCCTGACTTTC
CASSPPASSGANVLTF
>TRBV7-6|TRBJ2-5|once|.
TGTGCCAGCAGCCTTACAGTTCAAGAGACCCAGTACTTC
CASSLTVQETQYF
>TRBV28|TRBJ1-2|few|TRBD1
TGTGCCAGCAGCACCGGGACAGGGTTCTCATTCTATGGCTACACCTTC
CASSTGTGFSFYGYTF
>TRBV25-1|TRBJ1-2|.|.
TGTGCCAGCAGTGAAGCAGGGGATAACTATGGCTACACCTTC
CASSEAGDNYGYTF
>TRBV5-4|TRBJ1-4|few|TRBD1
TGTGCCAGCTCGGGACAGGGTGGTGAAAAACTGTTTTTT
CASSGQGGEKLFF
>TRBV10-3|TRBJ1-2|few|TRBD1
TGTGCCATCGGGGACAGTCCTAACTATGGCTACACCTTC
CAIGDSPNYGYTF
>TRBV27|TRBJ1-6|.|.
TGTGCCAGCATCAAAAGGGGGAATGTAGACTCACCCCTCCACTTT
CASIKRGNVDSPLHF
>TRBV7-9|TRBJ2-5|once|TRBD2
TGTGCCAGCAGCTTCCAAACGTCTAGCGGACAAGAGACCCAGTACTTC
CASSFQTSSGQETQYF
>TRBV7-9|TRBJ1-2|few|TRBD1
TGTGCCAGCAGCTCTATTAACAGGGGGACTGGCTACACCTTC
CASSSINRGTGYTF
>TRBV2|TRBJ2-3|.|TRBD1
TGTGCCAGCAAGGACAGGGAGACAGATACGCAGTATTTT
CASKDRETDTQYF
>TRBV9|TRBJ2-7|.|.
TGTGCCAGCAGCGGGGCTCCCGGGGGAGAGCAGTACTTC
CASSGAPGGEQYF
>TRBV5-4|TRBJ2-4|.|.
TGTGCCAGCAGCTTACAGGAGACCAAAAACATTCAGTACTTC
CASSLQETKNIQYF
>TRBV29-1|TRBJ2-1|few|TRBD1
TGCAGCGTCACAGCCGGGACAGGGGCTTACAATGAGCAGTTCTTC
CSVTAGTGAYNEQFF
>TRBV6-6|TRBJ2-7|few|.
TGTGCCAGCAGCTCTCAAACGGGGAGGAACGAGCAGTACTTC
CASSSQTGRNEQYF
>TRBV28|TRBJ1-2|once|.
TGTGCCAGCAGTTTAGACTCCTTGAACTATGGCTACACCTTC
CASSLDSLNYGYTF
>TRBV7-2|TRBJ2-7|few|.
TGTGCCAGCAGCCGTTACTCCTACGAGCAGTACTTC
CASSRYSYEQYF
>TRBV10-3|TRBJ2-7|few|.
TGTGCCATCAGATCAGTGGGGAGCTCCTACGAGCAGTACTTC
CAIRSVGSSYEQYF
>TRBV7-2|TRBJ2-6|.|TRBD1
TGTGCCAGCAGTCAATCTCAGGGGGCGCCCCGGGCCCTGACTTTC
CASSQSQGAPRALTF
>TRBV7-2|TRBJ1-5|few|.
TGTGCCAGCAGCGGAGTCCTCAATCAGCCCCAGCATTTT
CASSGVLNQPQHF
>TRBV18|TRBJ2-1|few|.
TGTGCCAGCTCACTCCTAAGAAATGAGCAGTTCTTC
CASSLLRNEQFF
>TRBV11-2|TRBJ2-1|.|TRBD1
TGTGCCAGCAGCTTAGTTTACCCGGGACAGGGTAACAATGAGCAGTTCTTC
CASSLVYPGQGNNEQFF
>TRBV9|TRBJ2-2|.|.
TGTGCCAGCAGCGTAGTGGCAGGGACCGGGGAGCTGTTTTTT
CASSVVAGTGELFF
>TRBV6-6|TRBJ1-5|.|.
TGTGCCAGCAGATCGGGGCAGCCCCAGCATTTT
CASRSGQPQHF
>TRBV5-4|TRBJ2-7|.|TRBD2
TGTGCCAGCAGCCTACCGGGACTAGGGGACGAGCAGTACTTC
CASSLPGLGDEQYF
>TRBV29-1|TRBJ2-5|few|.
TGCAGCGTTGAAAGAGGCGGTCAAGAGACCCAGTACTTC
CSVERGGQETQYF
>TRBV6-6|TRBJ2-7|few|.
TGTGCCAGCAGTCCACCTCGGGACTCCGTCTACGAGCAGTACTTC
CASSPPRDSVYEQYF
>TRBV4-2|TRBJ1-1|.|.
TGTGCCAGCAGCCAACGTCGAGGGGACATGAACACTGAAGCTTTCTTT
CASSQRRGDMNTEAFF
>TRBV11-2|TRBJ2-5|.|.
TGTGCCAGCAGCTCGGGGACTGCCTCACAAGAGACCCAGTACTTC
CASSSGTASQETQYF
>TRBV7-9|TRBJ2-7|.|.
TGTGCCAGCAGCTTTGTAGGGGTCTACGAGCAGTACTTC
CASSFVGVYEQYF
>TRBV7-9|TRBJ2-1|.|TRBD2
TGTGCCAGCAACCGGGCGGGAGGCTACAATGAGCAGTTCTTC
CASNRAGGYNEQFF
>TRBV7-9|TRBJ1-4|few|.
TGTGCCAGCAGCCCGGAGAAGGGGAAACTGTTTTTT
CASSPEKGKLFF
>TRBV13|TRBJ1-2|few|TRBD1
TGTGCCAGCAGCTTAGACGGGACAGGGGACTATGGCTACACCTTC
CASSLDGTGDYGYTF
>TRBV9|TRBJ1-6|few|.
TGTGCCAGCAGCGTAGTGGGGGCACCTAATTCACCCCTCCACTTT
CASSVVGAPNSPLHF
>TRBV30|TRBJ1-3|.|.
TGTGCCTGGGAGGCCCTCTCTGGAAACACCATATATTTT
CAWEALSGNTIYF
>TRBV5-1|TRBJ2-7|few|TRBD2
TGCGCCAGCAGCTTGGCCTTAGCGGGTGAGGACTACGAGCAGTACTTC
CASSLALAGEDYEQYF
>TRBV2|TRBJ2-3|.|.
TGTGCCAGCAGTGAACTAGTACGAACAGATACGCAGTATTTT
CASSELVRTDTQYF
>TRBV18|TRBJ2-7|.|TRBD1
TGTGCCAGCTCACCGAACAGGGGCCCGGATGAGCAGTACTTC
CASSPNRGPDEQYF